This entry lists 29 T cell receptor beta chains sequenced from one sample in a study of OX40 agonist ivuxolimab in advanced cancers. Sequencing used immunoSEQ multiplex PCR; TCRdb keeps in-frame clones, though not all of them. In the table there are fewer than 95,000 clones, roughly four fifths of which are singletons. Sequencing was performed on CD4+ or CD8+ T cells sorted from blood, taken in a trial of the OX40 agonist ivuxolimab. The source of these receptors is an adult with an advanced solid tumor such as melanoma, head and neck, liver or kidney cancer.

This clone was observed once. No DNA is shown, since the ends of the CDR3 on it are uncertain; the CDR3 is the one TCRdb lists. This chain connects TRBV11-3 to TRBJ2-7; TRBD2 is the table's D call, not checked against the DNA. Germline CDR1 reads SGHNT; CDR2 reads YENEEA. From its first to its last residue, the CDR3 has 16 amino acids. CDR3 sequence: CASSFRCPPGEGEQYF.

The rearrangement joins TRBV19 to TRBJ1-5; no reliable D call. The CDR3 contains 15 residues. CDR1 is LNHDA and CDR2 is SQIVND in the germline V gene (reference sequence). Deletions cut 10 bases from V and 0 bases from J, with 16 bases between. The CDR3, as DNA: TGTGCCACCTCCCGGGGAGGCTATAGCAATCAGCCCCAGCATTTT. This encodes CATSRGGYSNQPQHF. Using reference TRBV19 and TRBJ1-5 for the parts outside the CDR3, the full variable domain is DGGITQSPKYLFRKEGQNVTLSCEQNLNHDAMYWYRQDPGQGLRLIYYSQIVNDFQKGDIAEGYSVSREKKESFPLTVTSAQKNPTAFYLCATSRGGYSNQPQHFGDGTRLSIL.

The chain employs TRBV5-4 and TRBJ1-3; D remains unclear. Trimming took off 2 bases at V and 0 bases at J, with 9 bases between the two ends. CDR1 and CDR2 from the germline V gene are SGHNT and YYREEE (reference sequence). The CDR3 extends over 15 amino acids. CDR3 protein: CASSLIESSGNTIYF. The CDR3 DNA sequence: TGTGCCAGCAGCTTAATAGAGAGCTCTGGAAACACCATATATTTT. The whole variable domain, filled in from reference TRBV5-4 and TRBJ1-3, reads ETGVTQSPTHLIKTRGQQVTLRCSSQSGHNTVSWYQQALGQGPQFIFQYYREEENGRGNFPPRFSGLQFPNYSSELNVNALELDDSALYLCASSLIESSGNTIYFGEGSWLTVV.

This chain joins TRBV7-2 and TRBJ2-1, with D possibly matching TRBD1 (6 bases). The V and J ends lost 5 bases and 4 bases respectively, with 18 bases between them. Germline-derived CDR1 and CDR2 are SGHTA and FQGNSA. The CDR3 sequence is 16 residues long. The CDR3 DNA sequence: TGTGCCAGCAGCGGACCGTCAGGGGCGCGATACAATGAGCAGTTCTTC. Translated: CASSGPSGARYNEQFF.

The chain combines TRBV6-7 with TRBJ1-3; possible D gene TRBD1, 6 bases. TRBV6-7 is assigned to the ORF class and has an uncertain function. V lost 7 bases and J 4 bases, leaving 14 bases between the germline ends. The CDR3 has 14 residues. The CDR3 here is CASICRGLGNTIYF. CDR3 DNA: TGTGCCAGCATTTGCAGGGGTTTAGGAAACACCATATATTTT.

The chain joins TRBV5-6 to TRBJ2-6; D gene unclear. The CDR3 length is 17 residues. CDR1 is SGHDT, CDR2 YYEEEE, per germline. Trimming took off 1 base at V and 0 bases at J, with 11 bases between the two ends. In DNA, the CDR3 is TGTGCCAGCAGCTTGTATGTTGGCAGCTCTGGGGCCAACGTCCTGACTTTC. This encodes CASSLYVGSSGANVLTF.

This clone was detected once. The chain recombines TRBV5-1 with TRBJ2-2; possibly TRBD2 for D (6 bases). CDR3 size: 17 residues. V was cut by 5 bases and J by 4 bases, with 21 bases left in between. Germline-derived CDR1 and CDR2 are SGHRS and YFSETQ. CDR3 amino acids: CASRVGHRDLRTGELFF. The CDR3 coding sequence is TGCGCCAGCAGGGTAGGCCACCGGGACTTACGCACCGGGGAGCTGTTTTTT.

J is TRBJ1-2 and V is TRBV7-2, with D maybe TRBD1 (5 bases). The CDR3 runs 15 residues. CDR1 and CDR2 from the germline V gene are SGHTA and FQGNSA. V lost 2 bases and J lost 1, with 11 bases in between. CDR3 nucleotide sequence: TGTGCCAGCAGCTTAACACGACAGAATAACTATGGCTACACCTTC. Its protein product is CASSLTRQNNYGYTF.

DNA for the CDR3: TGTGCCAGCGCCCCGGGGGTCGGGACCCAGTACTTC. It is translated as CASAPGVGTQYF. This sequence joins TRBV14 and TRBJ2-5, with D maybe TRBD2 (6 bases). This CDR3 is built from 12 residues. Germline V gene data show CDR1 as SGHDN and CDR2 as FVKESK. V lost 8 bases, J lost 7 bases, and 14 bases lay in between.

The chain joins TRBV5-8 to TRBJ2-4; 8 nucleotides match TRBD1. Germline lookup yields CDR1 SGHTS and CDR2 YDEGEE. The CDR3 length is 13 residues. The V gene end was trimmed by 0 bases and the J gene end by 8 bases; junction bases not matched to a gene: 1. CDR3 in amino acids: CASSLDRGDIQYF. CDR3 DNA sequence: TGTGCCAGCAGCTTGGACAGGGGGGACATTCAGTACTTC.

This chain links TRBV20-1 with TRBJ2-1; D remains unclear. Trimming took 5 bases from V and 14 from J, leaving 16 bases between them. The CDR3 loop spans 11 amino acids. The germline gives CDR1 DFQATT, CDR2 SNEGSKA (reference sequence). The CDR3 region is CSASQAHRKFF. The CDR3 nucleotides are TGCAGTGCTTCCCAAGCCCATAGAAAGTTCTTC.

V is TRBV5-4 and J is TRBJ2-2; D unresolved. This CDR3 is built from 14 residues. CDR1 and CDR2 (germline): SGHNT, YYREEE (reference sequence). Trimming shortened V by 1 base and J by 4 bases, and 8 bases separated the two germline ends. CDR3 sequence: CASSLKVATGELFF. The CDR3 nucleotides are TGTGCCAGCAGCTTGAAGGTTGCCACCGGGGAGCTGTTTTTT.

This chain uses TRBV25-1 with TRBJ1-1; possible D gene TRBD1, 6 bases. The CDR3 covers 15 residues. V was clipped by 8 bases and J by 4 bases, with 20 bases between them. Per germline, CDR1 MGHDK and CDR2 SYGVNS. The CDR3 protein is CASESRGTLVTEAFF. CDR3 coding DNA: TGTGCCAGCGAGTCCAGGGGCACCCTGGTCACTGAAGCTTTCTTT.

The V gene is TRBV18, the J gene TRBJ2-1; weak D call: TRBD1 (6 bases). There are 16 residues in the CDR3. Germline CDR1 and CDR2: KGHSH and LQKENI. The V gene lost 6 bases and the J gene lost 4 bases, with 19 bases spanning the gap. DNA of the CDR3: TGTGCCAGCTCCCGTACGCAGGGGACGGAGTACAATGAGCAGTTCTTC. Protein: CASSRTQGTEYNEQFF.

The CDR3 DNA reads TGTGCCAGCAGCTTGGGTCGGGCTAGCGGGAGCAATGAGCAGTTCTTC. It is translated as CASSLGRASGSNEQFF. This rearrangement joins TRBV11-2 to TRBJ2-1; 10 nucleotides match TRBD2. Germline loops: CDR1 SGHAT, CDR2 FQNNGV. The CDR3 extends over 16 amino acids. The junction had 8 bases not matched to a gene; V was cut back by 3 bases and J by 6 bases.

The CDR3 region is CASSSRWENTEAFF. CDR3 nucleotide sequence: TGTGCCAGCAGTTCCCGGTGGGAGAACACTGAAGCTTTCTTT. The chain has TRBV6-6 and TRBJ1-1; no clear D. The CDR3 loop spans 14 amino acids. The germline V gene has CDR1 MNHNY and CDR2 SVGAGI (reference sequence). The V end lost 4 bases, the J end lost 1 base, and 10 bases lay between the germline ends.

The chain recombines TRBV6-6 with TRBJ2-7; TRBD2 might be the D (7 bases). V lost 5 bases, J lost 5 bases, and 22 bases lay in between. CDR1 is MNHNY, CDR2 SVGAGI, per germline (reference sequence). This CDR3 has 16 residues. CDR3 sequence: CASSPGLGGASHEQYF. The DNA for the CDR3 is TGTGCCAGCAGTCCCGGGTTAGGGGGGGCCTCACACGAGCAGTACTTC.

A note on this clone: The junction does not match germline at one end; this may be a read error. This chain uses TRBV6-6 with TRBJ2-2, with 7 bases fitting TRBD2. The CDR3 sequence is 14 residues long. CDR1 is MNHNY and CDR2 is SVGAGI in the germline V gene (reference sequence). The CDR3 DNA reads TGTGCCGGCAGGGCCGGGGGGAACAGCGGGGAGCTGTTTTTT. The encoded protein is CAGRAGGNSGELFF.

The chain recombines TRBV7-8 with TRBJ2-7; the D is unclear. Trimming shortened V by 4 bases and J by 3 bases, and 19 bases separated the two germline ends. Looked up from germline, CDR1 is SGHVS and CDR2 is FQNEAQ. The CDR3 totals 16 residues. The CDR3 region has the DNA TGTGCCAGCAGCTCAAGGCGTCTCTCCCCTTTCTACGAGCAGTACTTC. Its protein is CASSSRRLSPFYEQYF. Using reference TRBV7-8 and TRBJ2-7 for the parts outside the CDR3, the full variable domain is GAGVSQSPRYKVAKRGQDVALRCDPISGHVSLFWYQQALGQGPEFLTYFQNEAQLDKSGLPSDRFFAERPEGSVSTLKIQRTQQEDSAVYLCASSSRRLSPFYEQYFGPGTRLTVT.

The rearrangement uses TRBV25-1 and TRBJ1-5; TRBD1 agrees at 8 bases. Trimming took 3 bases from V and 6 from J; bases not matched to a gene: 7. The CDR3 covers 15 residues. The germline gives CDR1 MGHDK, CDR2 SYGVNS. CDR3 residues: CASSEAGGVSQPQHF. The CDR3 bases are TGTGCCAGCAGTGAGGCAGGGGGCGTATCTCAGCCCCAGCATTTT.

The chain's CDR3 is CASSPRGGGGVTQHF. In DNA, the CDR3 is TGTGCCAGCAGCCCCCGTGGGGGCGGCGGAGTTACCCAGCATTTT. The rearrangement uses TRBV7-8 and TRBJ1-5; D perhaps matches TRBD1 (6 bases). V lost 5 bases and J 11 bases, leaving 22 bases between the germline ends. There are 15 residues in the CDR3. Germline V CDR1 and CDR2: SGHVS, FQNEAQ.

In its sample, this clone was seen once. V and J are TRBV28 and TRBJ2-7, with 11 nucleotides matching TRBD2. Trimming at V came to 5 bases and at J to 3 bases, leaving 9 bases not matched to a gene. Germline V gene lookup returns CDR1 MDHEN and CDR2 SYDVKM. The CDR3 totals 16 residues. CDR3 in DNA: TGTGCCAGCAGTCTCCGGGGGGGGACTAGCGGCTACGAGCAGTACTTC. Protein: CASSLRGGTSGYEQYF.

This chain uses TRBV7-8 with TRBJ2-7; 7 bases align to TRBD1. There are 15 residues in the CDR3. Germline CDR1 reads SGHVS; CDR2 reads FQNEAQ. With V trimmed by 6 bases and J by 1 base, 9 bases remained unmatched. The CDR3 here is CASRLPGQSSYEQYV. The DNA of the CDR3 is TGTGCCAGCAGACTACCGGGACAGAGTTCCTACGAGCAGTACGTC.

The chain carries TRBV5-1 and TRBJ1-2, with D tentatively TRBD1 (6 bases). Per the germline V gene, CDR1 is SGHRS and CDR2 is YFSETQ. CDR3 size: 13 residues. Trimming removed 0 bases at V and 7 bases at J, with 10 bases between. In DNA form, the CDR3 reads TGCGCCAGCAGCTTGGGAACAGGGTTTGGCTACACCTTC. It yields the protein CASSLGTGFGYTF.

The CDR3 region is CSAREQGNTEAFF. CDR3 bases: TGCAGCGCAAGGGAACAGGGAAACACTGAAGCTTTCTTT. The chain recombines TRBV29-1 with TRBJ1-1; tentative D call: TRBD1 (6 bases). The CDR3 is made up of 13 amino acids. V was clipped by 7 bases and J by 2 bases, with 14 bases between them. CDR1 SQVTM and CDR2 ANQGSEA come from the germline V gene.

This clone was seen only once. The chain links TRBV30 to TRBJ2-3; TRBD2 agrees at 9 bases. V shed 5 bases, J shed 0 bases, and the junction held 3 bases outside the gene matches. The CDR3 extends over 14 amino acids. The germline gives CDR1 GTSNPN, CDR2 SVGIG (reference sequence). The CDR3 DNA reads TGTGCCTGGGAGACTAGCGGAAGCACAGATACGCAGTATTTT. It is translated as CAWETSGSTDTQYF. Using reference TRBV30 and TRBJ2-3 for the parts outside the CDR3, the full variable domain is SQTIHQWPATLVQPVGSPLSLECTVEGTSNPNLYWYRQAAGRGLQLLFYSVGIGQISSEVPQNLSASRPQDRQFILSSKKLLLSDSGFYLCAWETSGSTDTQYFGPGTRLTVL.

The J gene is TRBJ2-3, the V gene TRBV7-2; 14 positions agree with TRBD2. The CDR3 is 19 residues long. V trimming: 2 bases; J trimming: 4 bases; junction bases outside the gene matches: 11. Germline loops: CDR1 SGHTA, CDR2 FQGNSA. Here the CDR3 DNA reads TGTGCCAGCAGCTTAAGGACAGGACTAGCGGGAGGATTCGCAGATACGCAGTATTTT. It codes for CASSLRTGLAGGFADTQYF.

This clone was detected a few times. CDR3 loop: CASSLMGQAGTDTQYF. In nucleotides, the CDR3 is TGTGCCAGCAGTTTAATGGGACAGGCAGGCACAGATACGCAGTATTTT. The chain has TRBV28 and TRBJ2-3; TRBD1 agrees at 8 bases. This CDR3 has 16 amino acids. V dropped 2 bases and J dropped 1; count of bases not matched to a gene: 5. Per the germline V gene, CDR1 is MDHEN and CDR2 is SYDVKM.

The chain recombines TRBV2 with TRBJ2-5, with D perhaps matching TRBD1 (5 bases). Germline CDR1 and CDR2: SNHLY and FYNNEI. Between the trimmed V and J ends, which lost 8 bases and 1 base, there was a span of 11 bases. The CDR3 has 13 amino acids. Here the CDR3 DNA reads TGTGCCAGCCGGCGAGACAGCCAAGAGACCCAGTACTTC. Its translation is CASRRDSQETQYF.